These 2 T cell receptor beta chains originate from one sample sequenced in a study of cytomegalovirus exposure and HLA in healthy donors. The PCR made use of 60 Vbeta and 13 Jbeta primers. TCRdb keeps only in-frame clones here, not all; method: immunoSEQ multiplex PCR. The data contain some 180,000 clones, roughly 85% of them singletons. Sequenced input: PBMCs. The source is a woman aged 30 to 39 in good health and CMV-seropositive.

The V and J genes are TRBV10-3 and TRBJ2-1, with 7 bases aligning to TRBD1. Germline trimming cut 7 bases from V and 9 bases from J; bases unmatched to any gene: 15. The CDR3 covers 15 residues. Germline V gene sequence: CDR1 ENHRY, CDR2 SYGVKD. The CDR3 sequence is CAINDNRDSEGEQFF. The DNA of the CDR3 is TGTGCCATCAACGACAACCGGGACAGTGAAGGTGAGCAGTTCTTC.

This sequence joins TRBV6-1 and TRBJ1-1; tentative D call: TRBD1 (6 bases). The CDR3 is 15 amino acids. CDR1 is MNHNS and CDR2 is SASEGT in the germline V gene. The V end lost 4 bases, the J end lost 0 bases, and 12 bases lay between the germline ends. CDR3: CASSGQGSMNTEAFF. The CDR3 region has the DNA TGTGCCAGCAGTGGGCAGGGGTCGATGAACACTGAAGCTTTCTTT.